These 23 T cell receptor beta chains were sequenced from one sample in a study of blood T cell repertoires in COVID-19 (dated by TCRdb to the early 2020s). Receptors were amplified or captured by the immunoSEQ multiplex PCR assay. What TCRdb holds here is the immuneACCESS table cut down to in-frame rearrangements. Part of the clones is not present; checked against another copy, under half of the missing clones reflect an unresolved V gene, and the others are unexplained. Across this sample there are 650,000 to 800,000 clones, with more than 80% seen only once. The ten largest account for roughly 0.25% of the sample. The sample consisted of peripheral blood. The source is a woman younger than 30 with acute or convalescent COVID-19.

In this sample, this clone turned up once. The J gene is TRBJ2-1, the V gene TRBV5-1; D is unresolved. CDR3 length: 12 residues. CDR1 is SGHRS and CDR2 is YFSETQ in the germline V gene. Trimming removed 5 bases at V and 10 bases at J, with 13 bases between. The CDR3 spells CASRGASTEQFF. In DNA, the CDR3 is TGCGCCAGCAGGGGCGCATCGACAGAGCAGTTCTTC.

The chain couples TRBV5-6 to TRBJ1-4; D might be TRBD1 (5 bases). Germline V gene sequence: CDR1 SGHDT, CDR2 YYEEEE. The ends were cut back, 4 bases at V and 1 base at J, with 8 bases in the middle. This CDR3 region has 14 residues. CDR3 protein: CASSAGLTNEKLFF. The CDR3 DNA is TGTGCCAGCAGCGCAGGGTTAACTAATGAAAAACTGTTTTTT.

A few counts support this clone. J is TRBJ1-5 and V is TRBV30; perhaps TRBD1 as D (6 bases). The germline CDR1 and CDR2 sequences are GTSNPN and SVGIG (reference sequence). The CDR3 is 18 residues long. Trimming removed 1 base at V and 0 bases at J, with 19 bases between. CDR3 loop: CAWSGPDSWGYSNQPQHF. In nucleotides, the CDR3 is TGTGCCTGGAGTGGCCCGGACAGTTGGGGGTATAGCAATCAGCCCCAGCATTTT.

The chain recombines TRBV10-1 with TRBJ2-6; tentative D call: TRBD2 (5 bases). From germline, CDR1 is WNHNN and CDR2 SYGVQD (reference sequence). Trimming took off 2 bases at V and 2 bases at J, with 7 bases between the two ends. The CDR3 has 15 amino acids. The DNA for the CDR3 is TGCGCCAGCAGTGAGGGGGAGACTGGGGCCAACGTCCTGACTTTC. Translated: CASSEGETGANVLTF.

The chain uses TRBV5-1 and TRBJ2-7, with D perhaps matching TRBD1 (6 bases). The CDR3 length is 15 residues. V gave up 0 bases and J gave up 3 bases, with 13 bases separating them. Germline lookup yields CDR1 SGHRS and CDR2 YFSETQ. CDR3 sequence reads: CASSLAGQGYYEQYF. CDR3 DNA sequence: TGCGCCAGCAGCTTGGCCGGGCAGGGGTACTACGAGCAGTACTTC.

The chain combines TRBV19 with TRBJ1-2, with D perhaps TRBD1 (6 bases). Trimming removed 6 bases at V and 4 bases at J, with 15 bases between. The CDR3 sequence is 14 residues long. Germline V CDR1 and CDR2: LNHDA, SQIVND (reference sequence). The CDR3: CASSPDSSFYGYTF. The CDR3 DNA reads as TGTGCCAGTAGCCCGGACAGTTCTTTCTATGGCTACACCTTC.

The rearrangement joins TRBV28 to TRBJ1-2; perhaps TRBD1 as D (6 bases). Deletions cut 4 bases from V and 2 bases from J, with 8 bases between. Germline values: CDR1 MDHEN, CDR2 SYDVKM. The CDR3 loop spans 13 amino acids. Here the CDR3 reads CASSWTANYGYTF. The CDR3 DNA sequence: TGTGCCAGCAGTTGGACAGCCAACTATGGCTACACCTTC.

The V and J genes are TRBV3-1 (or the pseudogene TRBV3-2) and TRBJ1-6, with 8 bases matching TRBD1. The CDR3 contains 16 residues. CDR1 is LGHDT and CDR2 is YNNKEL in the germline V gene (reference sequence). Trimming removed 0 bases from V and 6 bases from J; junction bases left unmatched: 4. CDR3 sequence: CASSQDIGQGNSPLHF. In DNA form, the CDR3 reads TGTGCCAGCAGCCAAGATATAGGACAGGGTAATTCACCCCTCCACTTT.

The rearrangement uses TRBV7-9 and TRBJ1-2; no firm D call. Germline V gene lookup returns CDR1 SEHNR and CDR2 FQNEAQ (reference sequence). The V end lost 7 bases, the J end lost 2 bases, and 14 bases lay between the germline ends. This CDR3 is 14 amino acids long. As DNA, the CDR3 is TGTGCCAGCACTCCCGGGGTAGGGAACTATGGCTACACCTTC. Translation gives CASTPGVGNYGYTF.

The rearrangement joins TRBV6-2 or TRBV6-3 to TRBJ2-7; D remains ambiguous. The CDR3 totals 16 residues. Germline-derived CDR1 and CDR2 are MNHEY and SVGEGT. Trimming cost V 3 bases and J 4 bases, with 19 bases left between them. The chain's CDR3 is CASSYALGQPTYEQYF. CDR3 sequence (DNA): TGTGCCAGCAGTTATGCCCTAGGCCAACCGACTTACGAGCAGTACTTC.

J is TRBJ1-5 and V is TRBV2, with TRBD1 identical over 7 bases. Germline V gives CDR1 SNHLY, CDR2 FYNNEI. The CDR3 loop spans 16 amino acids. V shed 7 bases, J shed 2 bases, and the junction held 11 bases outside the gene matches. The chain's CDR3 is CASNPWTGQGNQPQHF. CDR3 coding DNA: TGTGCCAGCAACCCTTGGACAGGACAAGGCAATCAGCCCCAGCATTTT.

The chain is built from TRBV4-3 and TRBJ1-5; perhaps TRBD1 as D (5 bases). CDR3 size: 14 residues. V lost 4 bases and J lost 4, with 11 bases in between. Germline loops: CDR1 LGHNA, CDR2 YSLEER. CDR3 protein: CASSRDGGNQPQHF. The DNA of the CDR3 is TGCGCCAGCAGCCGGGACGGGGGGAATCAGCCCCAGCATTTT.

V is TRBV6-1 and J is TRBJ1-5, with D perhaps matching TRBD1 (5 bases). Trimming removed 3 bases at V and 0 bases at J, with 12 bases between. Germline V gene lookup returns CDR1 MNHNS and CDR2 SASEGT. The CDR3 spans 16 residues. The CDR3 region is CASSEFPGFSNQPQHF. The CDR3 DNA reads TGTGCCAGCAGTGAGTTTCCAGGGTTTAGCAATCAGCCCCAGCATTTT.

The rearrangement joins TRBV30 to TRBJ1-1, with TRBD1 matching over 12 bases. Trimming cost V 3 bases and J 4 bases; bases outside gene matches: 3. This CDR3 is 14 amino acids long. Per the germline V gene, CDR1 is GTSNPN and CDR2 is SVGIG (reference sequence). CDR3 amino acids: CAWRGTGGLTEAFF. The CDR3 bases are TGTGCCTGGAGGGGGACAGGGGGCCTCACTGAAGCTTTCTTT. The full variable domain, in which reference TRBV30 and TRBJ1-1 provide the parts outside the CDR3, is SQTIHQWPATLVQPVGSPLSLECTVEGTSNPNLYWYRQAAGRGLQLLFYSVGIGQISSEVPQNLSASRPQDRQFILSSKKLLLSDSGFYLCAWRGTGGLTEAFFGQGTRLTVV.

The chain recombines TRBV4-3 with TRBJ1-2; the match to TRBD1 covers 7 bases. Germline loops: CDR1 LGHNA, CDR2 YSLEER. The CDR3 spans 15 residues. V lost 0 bases, J lost 6 bases, and 7 bases stayed unmatched. This CDR3 reads CASSQDPGTANGYTF. The CDR3 nucleotides read TGCGCCAGCAGCCAAGACCCCGGGACAGCAAATGGCTACACCTTC.

The chain employs TRBV24-1 and TRBJ1-2; 9 positions match TRBD1. Trimming cost V 3 bases and J 2 bases; bases outside gene matches: 3. Germline V gene lookup returns CDR1 KGHDR and CDR2 SFDVKD. The CDR3 has 15 amino acids. CDR3 sequence reads: CATSDPTGGNYGYTF. DNA for the CDR3: TGTGCCACCAGTGATCCGACAGGGGGGAACTATGGCTACACCTTC.

The chain has TRBV7-3 and TRBJ1-1; no firm D call. The CDR3 has 13 residues. Germline CDR1 and CDR2: SGHTA and FQGTGA. The V end was cut by 3 bases, the J end by 1 base, with 6 bases between. This CDR3 is CASSLSQNTEAFF. The CDR3 bases are TGTGCCAGCAGCTTGAGCCAGAACACTGAAGCTTTCTTT.

This chain uses TRBV12-3 or TRBV12-4 with TRBJ1-1; D perhaps matches TRBD1 (5 bases). Trimming cost V 7 bases and J 6 bases, with 15 bases left between them. The CDR3 loop spans 13 amino acids. Here the CDR3 reads CASKTAPRAEAFF. CDR3 bases: TGTGCCAGCAAGACAGCCCCTAGGGCTGAAGCTTTCTTT.

The chain joins TRBV14 to TRBJ1-1, with 10 bases identical to TRBD1. Trimming at V came to 3 bases and at J to 1 base, leaving 8 bases not matched to a gene. This CDR3 region has 17 residues. Germline CDR1 and CDR2: SGHDN and FVKESK. In nucleotides, the CDR3 is TGTGCCAGCAGCCACCTGCCGGGACAGGGGAAGAACACTGAAGCTTTCTTT. Its protein product is CASSHLPGQGKNTEAFF.

The genes are TRBV2 and TRBJ2-3; 7 nucleotides align to TRBD1. CDR3 length: 14 amino acids. The V gene end was trimmed by 6 bases and the J gene end by 2 bases; junction bases not matched to a gene: 5. CDR1 SNHLY and CDR2 FYNNEI come from the germline V gene. This chain's CDR3 is CASSPGQDTDTQYF. The CDR3, as DNA: TGTGCCAGCAGCCCTGGACAGGACACAGATACGCAGTATTTT.

This chain links TRBV2 with TRBJ2-5; 8 nucleotides align to TRBD2. The germline gives CDR1 SNHLY, CDR2 FYNNEI. The V segment lost 0 bases and the J segment 4 bases; nucleotides outside the gene matches: 10. There are 17 residues in the CDR3. The CDR3 bases are TGTGCCAGCAGTGAAGCGAAGGCGGGGGGCCGGGGAGAGACCCAGTACTTC. It codes for CASSEAKAGGRGETQYF. The whole variable domain, remainder taken from reference TRBV2 and TRBJ2-5, is EPEVTQTPSHQVTQMGQEVILRCVPISNHLYFYWYRQILGQKVEFLVSFYNNEISEKSEIFDDQFSVERPDGSNFTLKIRSTKLEDSAMYFCASSEAKAGGRGETQYFGPGTRLLVL.

CDR3 sequence: CASSVALGVQPQHF. The DNA for the CDR3 is TGTGCCAGCAGTGTGGCCCTCGGGGTCCAGCCCCAGCATTTT. This chain connects TRBV2 to TRBJ1-5; D unclear. CDR3 size: 14 residues. The V end lost 4 bases, the J end lost 7 bases, and 14 bases lay between the germline ends. The germline gives CDR1 SNHLY, CDR2 FYNNEI.

This clone was observed a single time. The rearrangement uses TRBV6-2 or TRBV6-3 and TRBJ2-7, with 8 bases lining up with TRBD1. The V gene end was trimmed by 4 bases and the J gene end by 4 bases; junction bases not matched to a gene: 6. Germline V gene sequence: CDR1 MNHEY, CDR2 SVGEGT. CDR3 length: 14 residues. CDR3 region: CASSFRRGLYEQYF. The CDR3 DNA reads as TGTGCCAGCAGTTTTCGCAGGGGGCTTTACGAGCAGTACTTC.